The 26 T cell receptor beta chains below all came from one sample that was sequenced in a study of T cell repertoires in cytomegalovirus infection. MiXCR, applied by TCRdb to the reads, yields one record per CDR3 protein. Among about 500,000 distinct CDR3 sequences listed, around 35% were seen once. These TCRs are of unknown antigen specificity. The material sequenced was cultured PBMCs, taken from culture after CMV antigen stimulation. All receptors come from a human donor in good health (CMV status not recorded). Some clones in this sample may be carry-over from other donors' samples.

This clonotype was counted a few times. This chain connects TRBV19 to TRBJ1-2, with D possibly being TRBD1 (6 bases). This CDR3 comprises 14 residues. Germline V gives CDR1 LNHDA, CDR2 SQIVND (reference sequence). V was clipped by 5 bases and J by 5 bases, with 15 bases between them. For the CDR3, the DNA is TGTGCCAGTAGTGTTGGATTGGGGGCTTATGGCTACACCTTC. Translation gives CASSVGLGAYGYTF. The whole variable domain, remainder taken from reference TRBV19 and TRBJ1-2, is DGGITQSPKYLFRKEGQNVTLSCEQNLNHDAMYWYRQDPGQGLRLIYYSQIVNDFQKGDIAEGYSVSREKKESFPLTVTSAQKNPTAFYLCASSVGLGAYGYTFGSGTRLTVV.

DNA of the CDR3: TGTGCCAGCAGAAACATTAGGACTAGCGGGAGCTCAGATACGCAGTATTTT. This codes for CASRNIRTSGSSDTQYF. The V call is TRBV6-5, the J call TRBJ2-3, with 13 bases matching TRBD2. Germline CDR1 and CDR2: MNHEY and SVGAGI. The V and J ends lost 6 bases and 4 bases, in that order; junction bases with no gene match: 10. The CDR3 sequence is 17 residues long.

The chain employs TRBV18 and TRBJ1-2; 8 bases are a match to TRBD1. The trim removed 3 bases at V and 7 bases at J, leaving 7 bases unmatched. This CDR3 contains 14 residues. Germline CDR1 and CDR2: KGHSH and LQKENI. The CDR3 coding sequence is TGTGCCAGCTCACCGACAGGGGAAGATAGTGGCTACACCTTC. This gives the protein CASSPTGEDSGYTF.

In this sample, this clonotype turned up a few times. CDR3 DNA: TGCGCCAGCAGCCAACTAGCGGAGCTCACAGATACGCAGTATTTT. It yields the protein CASSQLAELTDTQYF. This rearrangement joins TRBV4-3 to TRBJ2-3, with TRBD2 identical over 7 bases. Germline V gene lookup returns CDR1 LGHNA and CDR2 YSLEER. Trimming took 2 bases from V and 2 from J; bases not matched to a gene: 4. The CDR3 spans 15 residues.

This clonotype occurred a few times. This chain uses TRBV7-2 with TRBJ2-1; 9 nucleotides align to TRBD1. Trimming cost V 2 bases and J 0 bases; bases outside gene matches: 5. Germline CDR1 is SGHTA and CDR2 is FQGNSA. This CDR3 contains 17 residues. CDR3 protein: CASSLYPTGGSYNEQFF. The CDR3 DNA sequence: TGTGCCAGCAGCTTATACCCGACAGGGGGCTCCTACAATGAGCAGTTCTTC.

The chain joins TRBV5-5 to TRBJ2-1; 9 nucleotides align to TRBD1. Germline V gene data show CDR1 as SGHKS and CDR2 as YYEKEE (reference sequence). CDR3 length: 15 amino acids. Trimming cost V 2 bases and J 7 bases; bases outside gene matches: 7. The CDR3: CASSFNRGLGNEQFF. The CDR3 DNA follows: TGTGCCAGCAGCTTTAACAGGGGGCTGGGGAATGAGCAGTTCTTC.

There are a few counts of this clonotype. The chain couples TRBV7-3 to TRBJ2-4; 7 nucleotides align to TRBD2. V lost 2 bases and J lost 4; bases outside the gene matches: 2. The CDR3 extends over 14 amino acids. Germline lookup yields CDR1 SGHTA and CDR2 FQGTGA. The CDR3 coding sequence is TGTGCCAGCAGCTTAGGCGGGAGTAAAAACATTCAGTACTTC. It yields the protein CASSLGGSKNIQYF.

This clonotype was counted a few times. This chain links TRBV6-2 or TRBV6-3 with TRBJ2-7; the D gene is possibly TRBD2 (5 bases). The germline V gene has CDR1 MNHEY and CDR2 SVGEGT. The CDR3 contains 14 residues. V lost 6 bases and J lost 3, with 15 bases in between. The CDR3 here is CASRRPGGGYEQYV. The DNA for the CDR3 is TGTGCCAGCAGAAGACCCGGAGGTGGCTACGAGCAGTACGTC.

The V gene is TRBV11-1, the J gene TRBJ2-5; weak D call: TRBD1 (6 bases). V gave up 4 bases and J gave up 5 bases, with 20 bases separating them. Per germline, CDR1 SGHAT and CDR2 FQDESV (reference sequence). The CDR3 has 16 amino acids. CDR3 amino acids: CASSSGKGVAGETQYF. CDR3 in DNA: TGTGCCAGCAGCTCCGGGAAGGGGGTCGCCGGGGAGACCCAGTACTTC.

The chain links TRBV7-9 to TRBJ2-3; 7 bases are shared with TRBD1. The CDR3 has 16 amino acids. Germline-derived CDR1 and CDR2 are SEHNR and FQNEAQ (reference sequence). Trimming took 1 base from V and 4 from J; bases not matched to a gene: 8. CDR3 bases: TGTGCCAGCAGCTTAGGCCAGGGGGTACGTTCAGATACGCAGTATTTT. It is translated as CASSLGQGVRSDTQYF.

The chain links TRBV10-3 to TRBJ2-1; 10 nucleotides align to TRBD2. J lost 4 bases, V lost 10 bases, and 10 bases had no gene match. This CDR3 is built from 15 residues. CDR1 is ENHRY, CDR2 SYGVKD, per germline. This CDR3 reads CATSKGLAAYNEQFF. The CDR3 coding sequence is TGTGCCACTTCGAAAGGACTAGCGGCATACAATGAGCAGTTCTTC.

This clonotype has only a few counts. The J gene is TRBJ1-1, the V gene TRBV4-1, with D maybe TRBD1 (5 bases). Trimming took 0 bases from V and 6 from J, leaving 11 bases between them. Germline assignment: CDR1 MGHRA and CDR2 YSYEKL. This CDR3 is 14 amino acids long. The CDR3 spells CASSQEEGVPEAFF. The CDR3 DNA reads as TGCGCCAGCAGCCAAGAGGAAGGGGTCCCTGAAGCTTTCTTT.

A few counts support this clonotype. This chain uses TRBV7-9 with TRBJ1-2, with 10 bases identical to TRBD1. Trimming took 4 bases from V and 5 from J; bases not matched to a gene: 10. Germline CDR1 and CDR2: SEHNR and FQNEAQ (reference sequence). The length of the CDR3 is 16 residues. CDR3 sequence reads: CASSSNPGTGEYGYTF. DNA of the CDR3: TGTGCCAGCAGCTCCAACCCCGGGACAGGGGAATATGGCTACACCTTC.

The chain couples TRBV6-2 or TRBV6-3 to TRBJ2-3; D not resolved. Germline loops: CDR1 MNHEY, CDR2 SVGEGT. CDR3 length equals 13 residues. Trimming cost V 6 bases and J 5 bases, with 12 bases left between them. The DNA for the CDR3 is TGTGCCAGCAGGCCAAACCACAGAGATACGCAGTATTTT. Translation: CASRPNHRDTQYF.

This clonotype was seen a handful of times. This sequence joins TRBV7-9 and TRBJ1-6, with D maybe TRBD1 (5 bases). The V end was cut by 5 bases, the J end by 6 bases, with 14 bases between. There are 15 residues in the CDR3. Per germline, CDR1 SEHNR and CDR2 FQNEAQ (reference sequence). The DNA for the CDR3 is TGTGCCAGCAGCCCCCTCGGCCAGGGTAATTCACCCCTCCACTTT. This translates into CASSPLGQGNSPLHF.

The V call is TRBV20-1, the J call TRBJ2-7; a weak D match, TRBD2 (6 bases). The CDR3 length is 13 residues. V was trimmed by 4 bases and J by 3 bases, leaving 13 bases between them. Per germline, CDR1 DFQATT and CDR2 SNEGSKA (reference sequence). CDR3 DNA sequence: TGCAGTGCTAACGGCGGGATGGGCTACGAGCAGTACTTC. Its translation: CSANGGMGYEQYF.

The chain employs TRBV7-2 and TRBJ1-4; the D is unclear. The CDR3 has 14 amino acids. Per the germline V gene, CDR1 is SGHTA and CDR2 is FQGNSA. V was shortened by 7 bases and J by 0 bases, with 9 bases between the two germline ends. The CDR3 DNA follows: TGTGCCAGCAAAAGGGTTGCAACTAATGAAAAACTGTTTTTT. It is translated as CASKRVATNEKLFF.

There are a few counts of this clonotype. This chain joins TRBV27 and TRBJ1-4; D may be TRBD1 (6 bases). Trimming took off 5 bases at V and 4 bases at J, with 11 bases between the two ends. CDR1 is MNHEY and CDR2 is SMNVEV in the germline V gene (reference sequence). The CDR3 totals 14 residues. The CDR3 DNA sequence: TGTGCCAGCAGTGGGGGGGCCCTTAATGAAAAACTGTTTTTT. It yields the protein CASSGGALNEKLFF.

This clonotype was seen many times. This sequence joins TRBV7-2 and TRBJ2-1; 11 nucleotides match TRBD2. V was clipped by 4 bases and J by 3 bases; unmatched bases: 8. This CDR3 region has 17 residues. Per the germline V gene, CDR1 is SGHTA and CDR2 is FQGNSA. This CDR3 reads CASSSAVGTSGYNEQFF. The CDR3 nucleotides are TGTGCCAGCAGCTCAGCCGTTGGGACTAGCGGCTACAATGAGCAGTTCTTC.

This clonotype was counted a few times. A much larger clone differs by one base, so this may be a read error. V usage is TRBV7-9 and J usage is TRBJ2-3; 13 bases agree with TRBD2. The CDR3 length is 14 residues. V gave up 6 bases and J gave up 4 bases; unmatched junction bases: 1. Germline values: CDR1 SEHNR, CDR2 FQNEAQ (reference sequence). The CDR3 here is CASRGLAGADTQYF. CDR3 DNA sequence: TGTGCCAGCAGAGGACTAGCGGGAGCAGATACGCAGTATTTT.

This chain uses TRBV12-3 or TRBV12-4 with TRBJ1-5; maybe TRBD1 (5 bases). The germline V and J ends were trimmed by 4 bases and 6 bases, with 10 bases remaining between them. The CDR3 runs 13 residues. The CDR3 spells CASSWDSPQPQHF. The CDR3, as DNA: TGTGCCAGCAGTTGGGACTCCCCTCAGCCCCAGCATTTT.

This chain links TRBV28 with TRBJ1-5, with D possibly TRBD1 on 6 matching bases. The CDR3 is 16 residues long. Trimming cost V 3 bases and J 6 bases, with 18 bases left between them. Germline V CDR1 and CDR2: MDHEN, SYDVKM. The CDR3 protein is CASSFTGATGTQPQHF. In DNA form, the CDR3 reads TGTGCCAGCAGTTTCACGGGAGCAACAGGGACTCAGCCCCAGCATTTT.

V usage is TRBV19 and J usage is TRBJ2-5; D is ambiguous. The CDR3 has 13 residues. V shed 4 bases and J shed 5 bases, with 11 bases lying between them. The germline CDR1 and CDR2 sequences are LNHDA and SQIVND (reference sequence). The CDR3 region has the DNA TGTGCCAGTAGTAGTCTCCTGGGGGAGACCCAGTACTTC. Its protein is CASSSLLGETQYF. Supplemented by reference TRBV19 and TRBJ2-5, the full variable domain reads DGGITQSPKYLFRKEGQNVTLSCEQNLNHDAMYWYRQDPGQGLRLIYYSQIVNDFQKGDIAEGYSVSREKKESFPLTVTSAQKNPTAFYLCASSSLLGETQYFGPGTRLLVL.

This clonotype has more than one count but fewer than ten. The CDR3 bases are TGTGCCAGCAGCAAGGGACAGGGACAAGAGACCCAGTACTTC. Translation gives CASSKGQGQETQYF. This rearrangement joins TRBV7-2 to TRBJ2-5; 9 bases fit TRBD1. CDR3 length: 14 amino acids. Germline V gene sequence: CDR1 SGHTA, CDR2 FQGNSA. The V segment lost 5 bases and the J segment 2 bases; nucleotides outside the gene matches: 3.

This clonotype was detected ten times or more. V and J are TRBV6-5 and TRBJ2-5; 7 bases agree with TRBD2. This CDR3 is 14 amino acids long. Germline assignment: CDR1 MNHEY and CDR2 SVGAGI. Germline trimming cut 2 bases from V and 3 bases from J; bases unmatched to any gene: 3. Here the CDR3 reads CASSYGLAEETQYF. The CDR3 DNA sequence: TGTGCCAGCAGTTACGGCCTAGCGGAAGAGACCCAGTACTTC.

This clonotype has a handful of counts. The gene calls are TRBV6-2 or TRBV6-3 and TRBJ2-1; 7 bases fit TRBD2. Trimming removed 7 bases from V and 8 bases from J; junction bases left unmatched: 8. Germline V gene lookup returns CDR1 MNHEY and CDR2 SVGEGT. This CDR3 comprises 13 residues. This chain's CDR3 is CASKASGGDEQFF. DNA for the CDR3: TGTGCCAGCAAGGCTAGCGGCGGGGATGAGCAGTTCTTC.